These T cell receptor beta chains were read from a single sample in a study of blood T cells in healthy people across ages. TCRdb processed the 5' RACE reads anew with MiXCR; each CDR3 protein has one entry. The sample carries about 1.5 million distinct CDR3 sequences, around 39% recorded once. Material: blood. The receptors here all came from a woman younger than 30 in good health. Both conserved end residues are part of each CDR3. The order of the fields is V gene, J gene, clone size, D gene, CDR3 DNA, CDR3 protein. The D gene is left open where the match is weak. Clone size is stated in some rows and not others, as once, few, many or a class when expanded.

v_gene: TRBV9
j_gene: TRBJ2-1
abundance: NA
d_gene: TRBD2
CDR3nt: TGTGCCAGCAGCGCCGGGACTAGCGCCGTCCGGCAGTTCTTC
CDR3aa: CASSAGTSAVRQFF

v_gene: TRBV7-9
j_gene: TRBJ1-2
abundance: NA
d_gene: TRBD1
CDR3nt: TGTGCCAGCAGCTTAGCTTTCCGGGACAGCTATGGCTACACCTTC
CDR3aa: CASSLAFRDSYGYTF

v_gene: TRBV6-5
j_gene: TRBJ1-5
abundance: NA
d_gene: NA
CDR3nt: TGTGCCAGCGGTCCAAGGGGCAATCAGCCCCAGCATTTT
CDR3aa: CASGPRGNQPQHF

v_gene: TRBV7-2
j_gene: TRBJ2-7
abundance: NA
d_gene: NA
CDR3nt: TGTGCCAGCAGCCGCCTCCCGGGAGAAGAGTACGAGCAGTACTTC
CDR3aa: CASSRLPGEEYEQYF

v_gene: TRBV20-1
j_gene: TRBJ1-2
abundance: NA
d_gene: TRBD1
CDR3nt: TGCAGTGCTAGAGTCGTTGACAGGGGAAGGGATGGCTACACCTTC
CDR3aa: CSARVVDRGRDGYTF

v_gene: TRBV12-3/TRBV12-4
j_gene: TRBJ2-5
abundance: once
d_gene: TRBD1
CDR3nt: TGTGCCAGCAGTGGCCGACAGGGAGAGGGGACCCAGTACTTC
CDR3aa: CASSGRQGEGTQYF

v_gene: TRBV6-1
j_gene: TRBJ1-1
abundance: NA
d_gene: TRBD1
CDR3nt: TGTGCCATCCCGGGACAGACGAACACTGAAGCTTTCTTT
CDR3aa: CAIPGQTNTEAFF

v_gene: TRBV27
j_gene: TRBJ1-4
abundance: NA
d_gene: NA
CDR3nt: TGTGCCAGCAGTCCAGCAGTCGCAACTAATGAAAAACTGTTTTTT
CDR3aa: CASSPAVATNEKLFF

v_gene: TRBV20-1
j_gene: TRBJ1-1
abundance: NA
d_gene: NA
CDR3nt: TGCAGTGCTCTAGGGCTTAGAAACACTGAAGCTTTCTTT
CDR3aa: CSALGLRNTEAFF

v_gene: TRBV12-3/TRBV12-4
j_gene: TRBJ2-3
abundance: NA
d_gene: NA
CDR3nt: TGTGTCAGCAGCTTGCGGGGGCCCACAGATACGCAGTATTTT
CDR3aa: CVSSLRGPTDTQYF

v_gene: TRBV12-3/TRBV12-4
j_gene: TRBJ2-3
abundance: few
d_gene: TRBD2
CDR3nt: TGTGCCAGCAGTTTTAAAAAAGCGGGGGGAAGCACAGATACGCAGTATTTT
CDR3aa: CASSFKKAGGSTDTQYF

v_gene: TRBV7-2
j_gene: TRBJ2-3
abundance: many
d_gene: NA
CDR3nt: TGTGCCAGCAGCTTCTATGGCGGAGACCTGGATACGCAGTATTTT
CDR3aa: CASSFYGGDLDTQYF

v_gene: TRBV6-6
j_gene: TRBJ2-1
abundance: few
d_gene: NA
CDR3nt: TGTGCCAGCAGTAACTCCTTATACAATGAGCAGTTCTTC
CDR3aa: CASSNSLYNEQFF

v_gene: TRBV29-1
j_gene: TRBJ1-2
abundance: few
d_gene: TRBD1
CDR3nt: TGCAGCGTTGAACCGGGGACAGGGGAGCGTGGCTACACCTTC
CDR3aa: CSVEPGTGERGYTF

v_gene: TRBV4-1
j_gene: TRBJ1-4
abundance: few
d_gene: NA
CDR3nt: TGCGCCAGCAGCCAACCTGCAACTAATGAAAAACTGTTTTTT
CDR3aa: CASSQPATNEKLFF

v_gene: TRBV7-9
j_gene: TRBJ2-1
abundance: NA
d_gene: TRBD1
CDR3nt: TGTGCCAGCAGCCTCGGGACAGGGCTCCCCGGGCATGAGCAGTTCTTC
CDR3aa: CASSLGTGLPGHEQFF

v_gene: TRBV29-1
j_gene: TRBJ2-1
abundance: many
d_gene: NA
CDR3nt: TGCAGCGTTGACAGGTACGGGAATGAGCAGTTCTTC
CDR3aa: CSVDRYGNEQFF

v_gene: TRBV25-1
j_gene: TRBJ2-7
abundance: NA
d_gene: TRBD1
CDR3nt: TGTGCCAGCAGTGAAATGGGGACAGGGGTCTACGAGCAGTACTTC
CDR3aa: CASSEMGTGVYEQYF

v_gene: TRBV7-9
j_gene: TRBJ2-1
abundance: many
d_gene: NA
CDR3nt: TGTGCCAGCAGCTTGGCTACCTACAATGAGCAGTTCTTC
CDR3aa: CASSLATYNEQFF

v_gene: TRBV20-1
j_gene: TRBJ2-1
abundance: NA
d_gene: NA
CDR3nt: TGCAGTGCTAGAGATCTCCACCCCTCCTCCTACAATGAGCAGTTCTTC
CDR3aa: CSARDLHPSSYNEQFF

v_gene: TRBV15
j_gene: TRBJ1-4
abundance: few
d_gene: NA
CDR3nt: TGTGCCACCAGCAGAGACGGGGCACAGGATGAAAAACTGTTTTTT
CDR3aa: CATSRDGAQDEKLFF

v_gene: TRBV5-1
j_gene: TRBJ2-1
abundance: few
d_gene: TRBD1
CDR3nt: TGCGCCAGCAGCTCCGGGGACAGGGGAGGAGATGAGCAGTTCTTC
CDR3aa: CASSSGDRGGDEQFF

v_gene: TRBV28
j_gene: TRBJ2-3
abundance: few
d_gene: NA
CDR3nt: TGTGCCAGCACCGCCAGGGATACGCAGTATTTT
CDR3aa: CASTARDTQYF

v_gene: TRBV29-1
j_gene: TRBJ2-5
abundance: few
d_gene: NA
CDR3nt: TGCAGCGTTGAACGGCTTTTACTCCGGGAGACCCAGTACTTC
CDR3aa: CSVERLLLRETQYF

v_gene: TRBV3-1
j_gene: TRBJ2-3
abundance: once
d_gene: NA
CDR3nt: TGTGCCAGCAGCAGACGACGAGCATCCACAGATACGCAGTATTTT
CDR3aa: CASSRRRASTDTQYF

v_gene: TRBV15
j_gene: TRBJ2-1
abundance: NA
d_gene: NA
CDR3nt: TGTGCCACCACCGGACTGGAAGACTTCAGGTTCTTC
CDR3aa: CATTGLEDFRFF

v_gene: TRBV20-1
j_gene: TRBJ2-1
abundance: NA
d_gene: NA
CDR3nt: TGCAGTGCTAGACCCAGGGGCAATGAGCAGTTCTTC
CDR3aa: CSARPRGNEQFF

v_gene: TRBV4-1
j_gene: TRBJ1-2
abundance: NA
d_gene: TRBD1
CDR3nt: TGCGCCAGCAGCCGGACAGGACAGGGAATCAATGGCTACACCTTC
CDR3aa: CASSRTGQGINGYTF

v_gene: TRBV7-2
j_gene: TRBJ2-1
abundance: many
d_gene: TRBD1
CDR3nt: TGTGCCAGCAGCCCGGGACAGGGGTCGAATGAGCAGTTCTTC
CDR3aa: CASSPGQGSNEQFF

v_gene: TRBV6-5
j_gene: TRBJ1-1
abundance: NA
d_gene: TRBD1
CDR3nt: TGTGCCAGCAGTTACATAGGACAGGGGCGAACTGAAGCTTTCTTT
CDR3aa: CASSYIGQGRTEAFF

v_gene: TRBV27
j_gene: TRBJ2-5
abundance: few
d_gene: TRBD1
CDR3nt: TGTGCCAGTCACCACCGGGACAGGGAGTCTGGGGAGACCCAGTACTTC
CDR3aa: CASHHRDRESGETQYF

v_gene: TRBV30
j_gene: TRBJ2-7
abundance: NA
d_gene: NA
CDR3nt: TGTGCCTGGAGGGGAGTTACCTACGAGCAGTACTTC
CDR3aa: CAWRGVTYEQYF

v_gene: TRBV7-2
j_gene: TRBJ1-2
abundance: NA
d_gene: TRBD1
CDR3nt: TGTGCCAGCAGCACGACAGGGGCCCCCCAGAGCTATGGCTACACCTTC
CDR3aa: CASSTTGAPQSYGYTF

v_gene: TRBV2
j_gene: TRBJ2-5
abundance: NA
d_gene: TRBD2
CDR3nt: TGTGCCACGTTGACTAGCGGGGGTGGTACCCAGTACTTC
CDR3aa: CATLTSGGGTQYF

v_gene: TRBV28
j_gene: TRBJ2-5
abundance: NA
d_gene: TRBD1
CDR3nt: TGTGCCAGCAGTTTAGGCCGACAGGGATGGGAACCTTACGGGCAGTACTTC
CDR3aa: CASSLGRQGWEPYGQYF

v_gene: TRBV2
j_gene: TRBJ2-7
abundance: NA
d_gene: NA
CDR3nt: TGTGCCAGCGTCGCTAGCGCCTCCTACGAGCAGTACTTC
CDR3aa: CASVASASYEQYF

v_gene: TRBV29-1
j_gene: TRBJ1-1
abundance: NA
d_gene: NA
CDR3nt: TGCAGCGTTGAGACTACAGCGAACACTGAAGCTTTCTTT
CDR3aa: CSVETTANTEAFF

v_gene: TRBV20-1
j_gene: TRBJ1-5
abundance: NA
d_gene: NA
CDR3nt: TGCAGTGCTAGTTGGGGGGAGATCAGCCCCCAGCATTTT
CDR3aa: CSASWGEISPQHF

v_gene: TRBV2
j_gene: TRBJ1-6
abundance: few
d_gene: TRBD1
CDR3nt: TGTGCCAGCAGGACGACAGGGCGGTTCTCACCCCTCCACTTT
CDR3aa: CASRTTGRFSPLHF

v_gene: TRBV29-1
j_gene: TRBJ1-1
abundance: NA
d_gene: NA
CDR3nt: TGCAGCGTTGAAGGGAACCGGGAGAGGGACACTGAAGCTTTCTTT
CDR3aa: CSVEGNRERDTEAFF

v_gene: TRBV20-1
j_gene: TRBJ2-7
abundance: few
d_gene: TRBD2
CDR3nt: TGCAGTGCTAGAGATAGGGTACTAGCGGTATCATACGAGCAGTACTTC
CDR3aa: CSARDRVLAVSYEQYF

v_gene: TRBV25-1
j_gene: TRBJ2-3
abundance: NA
d_gene: NA
CDR3nt: TGTGCCAGCAGTGGACGTCGCCCCGGGACAAAGTTGGATACGCAGTATTTT
CDR3aa: CASSGRRPGTKLDTQYF

v_gene: TRBV2
j_gene: TRBJ1-2
abundance: NA
d_gene: NA
CDR3nt: TGTGCCAGCAGTGAAGGGGTCAGTCTGAACTATGGCTACACCTTC
CDR3aa: CASSEGVSLNYGYTF

v_gene: TRBV27
j_gene: TRBJ2-1
abundance: NA
d_gene: TRBD2
CDR3nt: TGTGCCAGCAGTTTAAGGCGGGGGATGGGCAATGAGCAGTTCTTC
CDR3aa: CASSLRRGMGNEQFF

v_gene: TRBV7-9
j_gene: TRBJ1-3
abundance: NA
d_gene: NA
CDR3nt: TGTGCCAACAGCTCCAGACCTCATCTCTCTGGAAACACCATATATTTT
CDR3aa: CANSSRPHLSGNTIYF

v_gene: TRBV27
j_gene: TRBJ2-7
abundance: NA
d_gene: TRBD2
CDR3nt: TGTGCCAGCAGTCCGGGACTAGCGGGAGAATTCGAGCAGTACTTC
CDR3aa: CASSPGLAGEFEQYF

v_gene: TRBV20-1
j_gene: TRBJ2-1
abundance: NA
d_gene: TRBD2
CDR3nt: TGCAGTGCGGATGGCGGGAGGGCCTACAATGAGCAGTTCTTC
CDR3aa: CSADGGRAYNEQFF

v_gene: TRBV11-2
j_gene: TRBJ2-7
abundance: NA
d_gene: TRBD2
CDR3nt: TGTGCCAGCAGAGGACTAGCTGGTCACGAGCAGTACTTC
CDR3aa: CASRGLAGHEQYF